This is a list of T cell receptor beta chains from one sample in a study of control samples from healthy donors and cancer patients. Sequencing used immunoSEQ multiplex PCR; TCRdb keeps in-frame clones, though not all of them. The data contain over 150,000 clones, roughly 94% of them seen just once; the ten biggest clones take up approximately 14%. What was sequenced was PBMCs. These receptors all come from a man aged 60 to 75 with colorectal cancer. CDR3s include the opening cysteine and the closing phenylalanine or tryptophan. Fields, in order: D gene, V gene, J gene, clone size, CDR3 protein, CDR3 DNA. A D gene is named only where the DNA matches it firmly. Size is omitted from some rows. Given values are once, few, many or a class for expanded clones.

TRBD1	TRBV6-5	TRBJ1-2	NA	CASSKPGQGGGYTF	TGTGCCAGCAGCAAGCCGGGACAGGGGGGAGGCTACACCTTC
TRBD2	TRBV7-2	TRBJ2-1	NA	CASSLETSGGQGEFF	TGTGCCAGCAGCTTAGAGACTAGCGGGGGGCAGGGGGAGTTCTTC
NA	TRBV5-6	TRBJ2-7	NA	CASSLYGQGGLATVEYF	TGTGCCAGCAGCTTGTACGGACAGGGCGGACTAGCAACCGTGGAATACTTC
TRBD1	TRBV19	TRBJ1-5	NA	CASSRGDRGGNQPQHF	TGTGCCAGTAGTCGAGGGGACAGGGGGGGCAATCAGCCCCAGCATTTT
NA	TRBV13	TRBJ1-2	NA	CASSYRGRFYGYTF	TGTGCCAGCAGCTACCGGGGACGGTTCTATGGCTACACCTTC
NA	TRBV9	TRBJ2-3	NA	CASSVSLDTQYF	TGTGCCAGCAGCGTCTCTTTAGATACGCAGTATTTT
TRBD2	TRBV7-2	TRBJ2-3	NA	CASSPVAPASGSTDTQYF	TGTGCCAGCAGCCCAGTGGCGCCGGCTAGCGGCAGCACAGATACGCAGTATTTT
NA	TRBV9	TRBJ1-1	NA	CASSGFSTEAFF	TGTGCCAGCAGCGGTTTCAGCACTGAAGCTTTCTTT
TRBD1	TRBV7-2	TRBJ2-1	NA	CASSFSGQGPDEQFF	TGTGCCAGCAGCTTCTCGGGACAGGGGCCCGATGAGCAGTTCTTC
NA	TRBV6-5	TRBJ1-5	NA	CASSYSRQGSQPQHF	TGTGCCAGCAGTTACTCTCGGCAGGGCAGTCAGCCCCAGCATTTT
TRBD2	TRBV5-4	TRBJ2-3	NA	CASSGGTSVPDTQYF	TGTGCCAGCAGTGGGGGGACTAGCGTTCCAGATACGCAGTATTTT
TRBD2	TRBV30	TRBJ2-7	NA	CAWRSGRRQYF	TGTGCCTGGAGGTCCGGGAGGAGGCAGTACTTC
TRBD1	TRBV6-6	TRBJ1-1	NA	CASSRVHGTGLNTEAFF	TGTGCCAGCAGTCGCGTTCATGGGACAGGGCTGAACACTGAAGCTTTCTTT
NA	TRBV19	TRBJ1-6	few	CASSLGLTDSPLHF	TGTGCCAGTAGTCTGGGCCTAACCGATTCACCCCTCCACTTT
TRBD2	TRBV18	TRBJ2-3	NA	CASSPSGGSTDTQYF	TGTGCCAGCTCACCGTCGGGGGGTTCCACAGATACGCAGTATTTT
NA	TRBV4-1	TRBJ1-4	NA	CASSQVRLTNEKLFF	TGCGCCAGCAGCCAAGTGAGGCTAACTAATGAAAAACTGTTTTTT